The TCR beta chain described here comes from a study of cytomegalovirus exposure and HLA in healthy donors. Germline V gene sequence: CDR1 LGHNA, CDR2 YSLEER. Trimming pared 0 bases from V and 8 bases from J, leaving 19 bases between. There are 17 residues in the CDR3. A multiplex PCR was run with 60 Vbeta primers and 13 Jbeta primers. The data were produced by immunoSEQ multiplex PCR, yet TCRdb's version contains in-frame clones alone and is incomplete. The sample has approximately 120,000 clones; under 85% are singletons. As regards this clone: What it binds is not known.

Findings of the study overall: The authors later found TCR association rates varying by HLA locus, with DRB1 most and HLA-C fewest. Of the V segments, some could not be distinguished, including TRBV6-2 and TRBV6-3, and were excluded. A few chains linked to CMV were shown in vitro to be specific for CMV antigens. The authors later linked a missense DCLRE1C variant to TCR beta V- and J-gene trimming.

This TCR came from a woman between 45 and 65 years old in good health and CMV-seropositive. Sequences were obtained from PBMCs. The chain is built from TRBV4-3 and TRBJ1-4; D possibly corresponds to TRBD1 (5 bases). The CDR3 region has the DNA TGCGCCAGCAGCCAAGATCGCGGGGGAACCCAAGGGGAAAAACTGTTTTTT. Its translation is CASSQDRGGTQGEKLFF.